Below, 10 T cell receptor beta chains from the same sample are listed, as sequenced in a study of regulatory T cells in long-lasting Graves disease (dated by TCRdb to about 2021). The method behind the library was multiplex PCR. Data came from an Illumina HiSeq 4000. To build TCR beta libraries, CDR3 regions were amplified by Arm-PCR using iRepertoire HTBI primers. Using fastp trimming at Q25 and MiXCR clonotype assembly, TCRdb reanalyzed the public sequencing data and kept in-frame beta chains. CDR3 protein sequences are deduplicated, and each keeps its most common genes and DNA. For this sample there are more than 300,000 distinct CDR3 sequences; 12% appear just once. The biggest ten clones account for approximately 17% of the sample. The label giving this sample's time point can be read as: newly diagnosed GD, antithyroid drugs for less than 3 months. RNA was extracted from PBMCs in TRIzol for both TCR sequencing and RNA sequencing.

The sample was also linked to a second study, of T cells in Graves' hyperthyroidism and ophthalmopathy.

Sequences were derived from peripheral blood mononuclear cells (PBMCs), sampled at new diagnosis, from a patient treated with antithyroid drugs. The receptors were gathered from a woman in her late teens or twenties with Graves disease. Donor details come from another sample of the same person, matched by shared clones.

The rearrangement links TRBV12-3 or TRBV12-4 to TRBJ1-1; perhaps TRBD1 as D (5 bases). The CDR3 is 13 amino acids. Between the trimmed V and J ends, which lost 7 bases and 7 bases, there was a span of 16 bases. This CDR3 is CASTLTPGGEAFF. In DNA form, the CDR3 reads TGTGCCAGCACCTTAACCCCGGGGGGTGAAGCTTTCTTT.

This clonotype came up many times. The rearrangement joins TRBV7-6 to TRBJ1-5; 10 bases match TRBD1. The CDR3 is 16 amino acids. Germline-derived CDR1 and CDR2 are SGHVS and FNYEAQ. The J segment lost 4 bases and the V segment lost 1 base, leaving 4 bases of the junction unmatched. The CDR3 is CASSLGTGGYNQPQHF. DNA of the CDR3: TGTGCCAGCAGCTTAGGGACAGGGGGATATAATCAGCCCCAGCATTTT. The whole variable domain, remainder taken from reference TRBV7-6 and TRBJ1-5, is GAGVSQSPRYKVTKRGQDVALRCDPISGHVSLYWYRQALGQGPEFLTYFNYEAQQDKSGLPNDRFSAERPEGSISTLTIQRTEQRDSAMYRCASSLGTGGYNQPQHFGDGTRLSIL.

This clonotype has just a few counts. The chain links TRBV5-1 to TRBJ2-3; 8 bases fit TRBD2. This CDR3 spans 13 amino acids. Unmatched junction bases numbered 2, after V lost 4 bases and J lost 4 bases. Germline lookup yields CDR1 SGHRS and CDR2 YFSETQ. CDR3 in amino acids: CASSVAGPDTQYF. CDR3 DNA sequence: TGCGCCAGCAGCGTAGCGGGGCCAGATACGCAGTATTTT.

This clonotype was counted at least ten times. The chain has TRBV12-3 or TRBV12-4 and TRBJ2-5; 7 nucleotides match TRBD1. The CDR3 sequence is 14 residues long. The junction had 5 bases not matched to a gene; V was cut back by 6 bases and J by 1 base. CDR3 amino acids: CASSRGGRQETQYF. CDR3 coding DNA: TGTGCCAGCAGCCGAGGGGGCCGCCAAGAGACCCAGTACTTC.

This clonotype was counted at least ten times. The genes are TRBV20-1 and TRBJ2-7, with D unclear. The germline V and J ends were trimmed by 2 bases and 6 bases, with 14 bases remaining between them. Germline CDR1 reads DFQATT; CDR2 reads SNEGSKA (reference sequence). The CDR3 has 13 amino acids. CDR3 coding DNA: TGCAGTGCTAGACGAACCGCCTACCGCGAGCAGTACTTC. Translation: CSARRTAYREQYF.

This clonotype showed up many times. The CDR3 region has the DNA TGTGCCAGCAGCTTAATGCCAGTCCACGATGAGCAGTTCTTC. As protein: CASSLMPVHDEQFF. This rearrangement joins TRBV11-2 to TRBJ2-1; no clear D. Trimming cost V 2 bases and J 8 bases, with 13 bases left between them. The V gene's germline CDR1 is SGHAT and CDR2 FQNNGV. The CDR3 is 14 residues long.

This clonotype was recorded at least ten times. The CDR3 protein is CASSLAGSDRAYTF. The CDR3 DNA reads as TGTGCCAGCAGTTTAGCAGGGTCGGATAGGGCCTACACCTTC. The chain couples TRBV27 to TRBJ1-2; D perhaps matches TRBD1 (5 bases). Germline V gives CDR1 MNHEY, CDR2 SMNVEV (reference sequence). The CDR3 extends over 14 amino acids. V lost 2 bases and J 10 bases, leaving 17 bases between the germline ends.

This clonotype was seen at least ten times. The V gene is TRBV27, the J gene TRBJ2-1; D is perhaps TRBD2 (6 bases). CDR3 length: 14 amino acids. Trimming took off 10 bases at V and 7 bases at J, with 20 bases between the two ends. Germline V gene lookup returns CDR1 MNHEY and CDR2 SMNVEV (reference sequence). As DNA, the CDR3 is TGTGCCACCCAGTTGCGGGGCGTGAAGAATGAGCAGTTCTTC. The encoded protein is CATQLRGVKNEQFF.

CDR3: CSAPPRMNTEAFF. CDR3 DNA sequence: TGCAGTGCCCCTCCACGGATGAACACTGAAGCTTTCTTT. This chain links TRBV20-1 with TRBJ1-1; D is uncertain. The CDR3 totals 13 residues. The germline V gene has CDR1 DFQATT and CDR2 SNEGSKA (reference sequence). V was trimmed by 6 bases and J by 0 bases, leaving 11 bases between them.

This clonotype was detected ten times or more. J is TRBJ2-1 and V is TRBV18, with D unclear. V shed 3 bases and J shed 5 bases, with 11 bases lying between them. The germline V gene has CDR1 KGHSH and CDR2 LQKENI. The CDR3 is 14 residues long. CDR3 bases: TGTGCCAGCTCACCCCGACTGCGAAACAATGAGCAGTTCTTC. Translation gives CASSPRLRNNEQFF.